The T cell receptor beta chain described here comes from a study of cytomegalovirus exposure and HLA in healthy donors. The PCR made use of 60 Vbeta and 13 Jbeta primers. Clones were sequenced by immunoSEQ multiplex PCR, and TCRdb holds only the in-frame ones, with some missing. In the table there are roughly 120,000 clones, 55% to 75% of which are singletons. Study-wide results and caveats: Researchers counted around 180 TCR beta chains as cytomegalovirus-associated. A few CMV-associated chains were confirmed in vitro to be specific for CMV antigens.

CDR1 and CDR2 (germline): SGHTA, FQGTGA. The CDR3 sequence is 16 residues long. V was pared by 7 bases and J by 1 base, with 8 bases of the junction left unmatched. Note on this clone: What it recognizes is unknown.

The chain combines TRBV7-3 with TRBJ2-2; 8 bases match TRBD1. Input material: PBMCs. This receptor was obtained from a man aged 30 to 39 in good health and CMV-seropositive. The CDR3 here is CASTESGTGNTGELFF. The DNA of the CDR3 is TGTGCCAGCACGGAGTCCGGGACAGGGAACACCGGGGAGCTGTTTTTT.